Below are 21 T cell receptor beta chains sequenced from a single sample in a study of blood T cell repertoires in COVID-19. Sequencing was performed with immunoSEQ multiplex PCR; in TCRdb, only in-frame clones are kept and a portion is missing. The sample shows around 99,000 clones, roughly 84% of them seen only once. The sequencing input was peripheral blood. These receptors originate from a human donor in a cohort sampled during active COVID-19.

This CDR3 reads CSARGVNLSSGANVLTF. The CDR3, as DNA: TGCAGCGCCAGGGGAGTCAACTTATCCTCTGGGGCCAACGTCCTGACTTTC. The rearrangement links TRBV29-1 to TRBJ2-6, with D possibly matching TRBD1 (6 bases). The CDR3 sequence is 17 residues long. The V end was cut by 7 bases, the J end by 0 bases, with 19 bases between. Germline lookup yields CDR1 SQVTM and CDR2 ANQGSEA.

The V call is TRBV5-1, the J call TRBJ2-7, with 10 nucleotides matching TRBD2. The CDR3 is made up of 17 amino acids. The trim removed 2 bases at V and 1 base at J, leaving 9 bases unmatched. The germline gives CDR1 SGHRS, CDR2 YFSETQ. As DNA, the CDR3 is TGCGCCAGCAGCTTAGTTGCTAGCGGGAGCGTTTCCTACGAGCAGTACTTC. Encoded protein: CASSLVASGSVSYEQYF. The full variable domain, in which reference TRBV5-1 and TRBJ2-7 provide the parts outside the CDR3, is KAGVTQTPRYLIKTRGQQVTLSCSPISGHRSVSWYQQTPGQGLQFLFEYFSETQRNKGNFPGRFSGRQFSNSRSEMNVSTLELGDSALYLCASSLVASGSVSYEQYFGPGTRLTVT.

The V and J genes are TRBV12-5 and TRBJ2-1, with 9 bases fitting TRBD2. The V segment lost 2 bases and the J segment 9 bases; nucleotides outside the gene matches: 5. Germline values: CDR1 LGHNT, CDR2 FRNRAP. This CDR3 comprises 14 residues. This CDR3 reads CASGLPGTSSEQFF. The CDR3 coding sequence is TGTGCTAGTGGTTTGCCCGGGACTAGCAGTGAGCAGTTCTTC.

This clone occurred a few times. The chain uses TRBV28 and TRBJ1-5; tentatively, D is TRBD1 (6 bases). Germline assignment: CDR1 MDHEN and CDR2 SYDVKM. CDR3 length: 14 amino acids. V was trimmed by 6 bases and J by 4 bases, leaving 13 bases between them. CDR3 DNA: TGTGCCAGCAGCTTGGACAGATGGAATCAGCCCCAGCATTTT. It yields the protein CASSLDRWNQPQHF.

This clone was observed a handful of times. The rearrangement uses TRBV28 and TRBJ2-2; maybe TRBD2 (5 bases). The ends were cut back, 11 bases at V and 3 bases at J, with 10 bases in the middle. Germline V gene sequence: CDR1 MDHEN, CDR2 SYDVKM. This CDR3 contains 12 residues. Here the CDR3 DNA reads TGTGCCGTCTCGGGGTACACCGGGGAGCTGTTTTTT. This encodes CAVSGYTGELFF.

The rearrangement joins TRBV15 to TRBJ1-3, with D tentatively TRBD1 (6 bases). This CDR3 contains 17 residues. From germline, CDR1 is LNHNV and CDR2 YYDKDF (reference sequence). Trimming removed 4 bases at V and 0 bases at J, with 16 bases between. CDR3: CATSTGGHPNSGNTIYF. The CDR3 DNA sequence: TGTGCCACCAGCACCGGGGGGCACCCTAACTCTGGAAACACCATATATTTT.

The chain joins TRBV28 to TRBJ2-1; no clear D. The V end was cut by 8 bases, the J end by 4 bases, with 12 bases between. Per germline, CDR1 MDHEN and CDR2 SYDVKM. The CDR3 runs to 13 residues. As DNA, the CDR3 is TGTGCCAGCGGAGCGAGACCTTACAATGAGCAGTTCTTC. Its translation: CASGARPYNEQFF.

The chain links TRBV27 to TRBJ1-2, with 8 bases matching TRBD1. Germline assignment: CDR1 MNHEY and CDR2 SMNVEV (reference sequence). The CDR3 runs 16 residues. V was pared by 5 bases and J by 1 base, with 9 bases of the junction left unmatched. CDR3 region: CASSPPPDRDNYGYTF. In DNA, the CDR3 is TGTGCCAGCAGTCCTCCCCCGGACAGGGATAACTATGGCTACACCTTC.

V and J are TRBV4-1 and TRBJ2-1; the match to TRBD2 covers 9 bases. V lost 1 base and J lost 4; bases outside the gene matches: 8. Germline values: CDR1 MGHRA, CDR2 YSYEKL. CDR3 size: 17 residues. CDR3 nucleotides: TGCGCCAGCAGCCAAGTCCTAGCGGGGAGGAGGTACAATGAGCAGTTCTTC. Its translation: CASSQVLAGRRYNEQFF.

This CDR3 is CASSFLPSSRGAGELFF. DNA of the CDR3: TGTGCCAGCAGCTTCCTCCCGTCATCCAGGGGGGCCGGGGAGCTGTTTTTT. The genes are TRBV9 and TRBJ2-2, with D possibly matching TRBD1 (7 bases). The CDR3 runs to 17 residues. V lost 4 bases, J lost 6 bases, and 22 bases lay in between. CDR1 SGDLS and CDR2 YYNGEE come from the germline V gene. Using reference TRBV9 and TRBJ2-2 for the parts outside the CDR3, the full variable domain is DSGVTQTPKHLITATGQRVTLRCSPRSGDLSVYWYQQSLDQGLQFLIQYYNGEERAKGNILERFSAQQFPDLHSELNLSSLELGDSALYFCASSFLPSSRGAGELFFGEGSRLTVL.

The CDR3 bases are TGTGCCAGCAGTCCGAGACAGGGGACTAATGAAAAACTGTTTTTT. Translating it yields CASSPRQGTNEKLFF. This rearrangement joins TRBV28 to TRBJ1-4; TRBD1 agrees at 8 bases. CDR1 is MDHEN and CDR2 is SYDVKM in the germline V gene. This CDR3 spans 15 amino acids. Unmatched junction bases numbered 4, after V lost 5 bases and J lost 2 bases.

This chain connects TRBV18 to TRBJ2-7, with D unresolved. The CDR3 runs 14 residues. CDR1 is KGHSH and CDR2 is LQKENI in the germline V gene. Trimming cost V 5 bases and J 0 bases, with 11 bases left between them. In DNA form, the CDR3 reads TGTGCCAGCTCAACAACAGTAGACTCCTACGAGCAGTACTTC. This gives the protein CASSTTVDSYEQYF.

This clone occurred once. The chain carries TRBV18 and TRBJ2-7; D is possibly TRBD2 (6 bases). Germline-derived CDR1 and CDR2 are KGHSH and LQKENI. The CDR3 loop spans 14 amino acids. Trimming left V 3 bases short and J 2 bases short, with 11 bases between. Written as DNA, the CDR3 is TGTGCCAGCTCACCGCCGACTAGGACCTACGAGCAGTACTTC. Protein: CASSPPTRTYEQYF. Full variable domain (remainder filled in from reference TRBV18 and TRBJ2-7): NAGVMQNPRHLVRRRGQEARLRCSPMKGHSHVYWYRQLPEEGLKFMVYLQKENIIDESGMPKERFSAEFPKEGPSILRIQQVVRGDSAAYFCASSPPTRTYEQYFGPGTRLTVT.

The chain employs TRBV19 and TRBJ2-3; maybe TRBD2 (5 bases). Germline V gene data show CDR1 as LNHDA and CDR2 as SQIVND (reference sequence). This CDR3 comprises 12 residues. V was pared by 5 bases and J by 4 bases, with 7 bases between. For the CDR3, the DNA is TGTGCCAGTAGTTACGGGGCAGATACGCAGTATTTT. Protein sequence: CASSYGADTQYF.

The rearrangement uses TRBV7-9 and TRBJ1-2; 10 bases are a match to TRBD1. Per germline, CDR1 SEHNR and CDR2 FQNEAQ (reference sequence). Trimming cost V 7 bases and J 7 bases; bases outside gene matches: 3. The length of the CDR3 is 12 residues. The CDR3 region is CASTTGGFGYTF. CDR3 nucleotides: TGTGCCAGCACGACAGGGGGCTTTGGCTACACCTTC.

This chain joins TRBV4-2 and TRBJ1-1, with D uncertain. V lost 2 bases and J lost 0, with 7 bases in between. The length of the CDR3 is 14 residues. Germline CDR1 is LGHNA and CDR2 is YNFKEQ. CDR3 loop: CASSQQTMNTEAFF. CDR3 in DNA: TGTGCCAGCAGCCAACAGACTATGAACACTGAAGCTTTCTTT.

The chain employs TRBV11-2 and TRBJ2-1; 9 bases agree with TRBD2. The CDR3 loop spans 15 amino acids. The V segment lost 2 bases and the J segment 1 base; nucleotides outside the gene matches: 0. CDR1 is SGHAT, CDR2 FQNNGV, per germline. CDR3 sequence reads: CASSLLAGSYNEQFF. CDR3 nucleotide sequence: TGTGCCAGCAGCTTACTAGCGGGGTCCTACAATGAGCAGTTCTTC.

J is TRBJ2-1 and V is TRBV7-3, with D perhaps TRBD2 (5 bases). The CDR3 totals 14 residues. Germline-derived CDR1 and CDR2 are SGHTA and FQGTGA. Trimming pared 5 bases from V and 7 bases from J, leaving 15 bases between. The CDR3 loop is CASSRTGTGNEQFF. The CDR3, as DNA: TGTGCCAGCAGCCGCACCGGAACGGGGAATGAGCAGTTCTTC.

CDR3 nucleotide sequence: TGTGCCAGCAGTTTAAAGAGGCCATATTCACCCCTCCACTTT. It encodes CASSLKRPYSPLHF. The chain couples TRBV27 to TRBJ1-6; unclear D gene. From germline, CDR1 is MNHEY and CDR2 SMNVEV (reference sequence). The CDR3 contains 14 residues. With 2 bases removed from V and 8 bases from J, the gap between germline ends came to 10 bases.

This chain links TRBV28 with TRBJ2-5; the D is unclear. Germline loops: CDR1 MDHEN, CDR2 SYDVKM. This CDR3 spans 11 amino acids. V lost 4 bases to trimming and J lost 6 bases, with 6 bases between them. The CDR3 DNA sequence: TGTGCCAGCAGTTACACACAGACCCAGTACTTC. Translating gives CASSYTQTQYF.

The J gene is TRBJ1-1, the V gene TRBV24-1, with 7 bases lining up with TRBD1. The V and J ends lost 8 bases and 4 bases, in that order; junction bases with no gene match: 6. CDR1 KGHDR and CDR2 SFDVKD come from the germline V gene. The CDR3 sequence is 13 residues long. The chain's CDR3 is CATTRDSSTEAFF. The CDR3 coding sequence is TGTGCCACCACCCGGGACAGCTCCACTGAAGCTTTCTTT.